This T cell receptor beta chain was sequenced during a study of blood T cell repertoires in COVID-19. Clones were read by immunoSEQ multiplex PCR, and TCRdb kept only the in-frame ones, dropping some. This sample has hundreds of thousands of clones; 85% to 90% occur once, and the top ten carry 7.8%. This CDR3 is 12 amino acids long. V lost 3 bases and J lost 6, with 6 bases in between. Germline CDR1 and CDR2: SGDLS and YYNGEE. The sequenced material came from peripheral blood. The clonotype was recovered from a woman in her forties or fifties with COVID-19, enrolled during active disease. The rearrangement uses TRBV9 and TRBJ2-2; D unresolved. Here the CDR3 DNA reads TGTGCCAGCAGCGCCCATCCCGGGGAGCTGTTTTTT. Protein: CASSAHPGELFF.